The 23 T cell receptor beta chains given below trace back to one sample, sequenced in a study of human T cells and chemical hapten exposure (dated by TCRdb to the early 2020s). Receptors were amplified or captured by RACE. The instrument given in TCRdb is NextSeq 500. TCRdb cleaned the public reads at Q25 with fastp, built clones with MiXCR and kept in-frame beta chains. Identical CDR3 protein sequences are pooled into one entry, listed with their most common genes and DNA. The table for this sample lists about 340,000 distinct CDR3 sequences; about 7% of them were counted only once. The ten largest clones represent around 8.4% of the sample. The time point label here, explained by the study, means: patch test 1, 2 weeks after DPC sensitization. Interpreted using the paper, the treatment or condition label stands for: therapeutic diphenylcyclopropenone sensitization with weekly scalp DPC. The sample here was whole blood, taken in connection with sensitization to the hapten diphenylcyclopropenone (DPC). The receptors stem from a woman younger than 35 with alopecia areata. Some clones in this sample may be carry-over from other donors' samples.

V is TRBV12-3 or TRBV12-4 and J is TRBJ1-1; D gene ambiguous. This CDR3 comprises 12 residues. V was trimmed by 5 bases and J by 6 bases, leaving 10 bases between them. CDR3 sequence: CASSTGGPEAFF. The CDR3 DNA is TGTGCCAGCAGTACCGGTGGGCCTGAAGCTTTCTTT.

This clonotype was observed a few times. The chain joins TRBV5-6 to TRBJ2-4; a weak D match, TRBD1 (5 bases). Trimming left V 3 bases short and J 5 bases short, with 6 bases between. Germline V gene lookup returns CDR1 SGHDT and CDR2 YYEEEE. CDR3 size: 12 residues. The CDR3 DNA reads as TGTGCCAGCAGCTCCAGGGAAAACATTCAGTACTTC. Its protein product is CASSSRENIQYF.

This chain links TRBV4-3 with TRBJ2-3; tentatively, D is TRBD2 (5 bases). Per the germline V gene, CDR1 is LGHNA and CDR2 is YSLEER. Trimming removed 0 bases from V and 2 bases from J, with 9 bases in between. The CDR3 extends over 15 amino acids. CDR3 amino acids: CASSQDGGTTDTQYF. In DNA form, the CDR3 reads TGCGCCAGCAGCCAAGACGGAGGAACCACAGATACGCAGTATTTT.

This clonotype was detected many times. The CDR3 DNA is TGCGCCAGCAGCCAAGTCCGGGACCCCTACTACGAGCAGTACTTC. Translating gives CASSQVRDPYYEQYF. The chain uses TRBV4-3 and TRBJ2-7; D could derive from TRBD1 or TRBD2 (5 bases each). This CDR3 has 15 residues. V was pared by 1 base and J by 3 bases, with 13 bases between. The germline CDR1 and CDR2 sequences are LGHNA and YSLEER.

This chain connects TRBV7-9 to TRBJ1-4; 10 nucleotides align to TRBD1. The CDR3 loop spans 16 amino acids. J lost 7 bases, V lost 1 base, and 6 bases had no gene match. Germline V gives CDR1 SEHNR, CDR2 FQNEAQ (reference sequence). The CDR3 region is CASSLVPGTGVEKLFF. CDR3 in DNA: TGTGCCAGCAGCTTAGTGCCCGGGACAGGGGTTGAAAAACTGTTTTTT.

CDR3 amino acids: CSAESGVGDTQYF. The DNA for the CDR3 is TGCAGTGCCGAAAGCGGGGTGGGAGATACGCAGTATTTT. The chain combines TRBV20-1 with TRBJ2-3; 7 bases align to TRBD2. This CDR3 is built from 13 residues. Germline V gene data show CDR1 as DFQATT and CDR2 as SNEGSKA (reference sequence). The trim removed 6 bases at V and 5 bases at J, leaving 8 bases unmatched.

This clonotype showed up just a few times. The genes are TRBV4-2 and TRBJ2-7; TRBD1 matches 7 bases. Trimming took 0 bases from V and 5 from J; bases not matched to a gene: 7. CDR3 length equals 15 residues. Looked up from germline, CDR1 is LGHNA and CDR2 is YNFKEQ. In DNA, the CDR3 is TGTGCCAGCAGCCAAGAGATAGGGGGCGCAGACGAGCAGTACTTC. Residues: CASSQEIGGADEQYF.

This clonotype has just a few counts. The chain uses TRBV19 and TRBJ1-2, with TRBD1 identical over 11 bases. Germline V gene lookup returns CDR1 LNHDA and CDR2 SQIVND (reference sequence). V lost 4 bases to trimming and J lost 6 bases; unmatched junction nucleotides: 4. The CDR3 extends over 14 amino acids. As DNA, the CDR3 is TGTGCCAGTAGTAGGACAGGGGGCTTGGATGGCTACACCTTC. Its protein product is CASSRTGGLDGYTF.

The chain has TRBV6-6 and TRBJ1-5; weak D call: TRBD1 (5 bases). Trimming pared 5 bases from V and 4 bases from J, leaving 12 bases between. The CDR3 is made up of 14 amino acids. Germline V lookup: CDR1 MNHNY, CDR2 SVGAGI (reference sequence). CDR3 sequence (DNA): TGTGCCAGCAGTCCCGCGGACACTAATCAGCCCCAGCATTTT. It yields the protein CASSPADTNQPQHF.

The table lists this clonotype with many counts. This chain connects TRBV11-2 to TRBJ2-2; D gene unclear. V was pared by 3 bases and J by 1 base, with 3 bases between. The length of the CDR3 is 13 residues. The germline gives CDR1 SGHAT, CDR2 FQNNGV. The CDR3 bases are TGTGCCAGCAGCTTCCTGAACACCGGGGAGCTGTTTTTT. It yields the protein CASSFLNTGELFF.

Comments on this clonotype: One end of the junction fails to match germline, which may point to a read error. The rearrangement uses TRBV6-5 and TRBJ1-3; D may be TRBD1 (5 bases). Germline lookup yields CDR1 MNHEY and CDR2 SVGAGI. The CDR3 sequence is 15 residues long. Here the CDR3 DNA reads TGTGCCAGGTCATCCTGGGGGTTTCTCTGGAAACACCATATATTT. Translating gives CARSSWGFLWKHHIF.

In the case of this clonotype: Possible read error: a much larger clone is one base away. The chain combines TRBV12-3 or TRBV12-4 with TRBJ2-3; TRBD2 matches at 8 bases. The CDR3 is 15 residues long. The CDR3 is CASSTSGASIDTQYF. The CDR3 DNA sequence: TGTGCCAGCAGCACTAGCGGTGCTAGCATAGATACGCAGTATTTT.

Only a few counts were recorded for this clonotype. The CDR3 DNA is TGTGCCAGCAGCCAAACCGACAGATACTATGGCTACACCTTC. It encodes CASSQTDRYYGYTF. The chain has TRBV14 and TRBJ1-2, with D possibly TRBD1 on 5 matching bases. Trimming shortened V by 2 bases and J by 3 bases, and 10 bases separated the two germline ends. The CDR3 sequence is 14 residues long. In germline, CDR1 is SGHDN, CDR2 FVKESK.

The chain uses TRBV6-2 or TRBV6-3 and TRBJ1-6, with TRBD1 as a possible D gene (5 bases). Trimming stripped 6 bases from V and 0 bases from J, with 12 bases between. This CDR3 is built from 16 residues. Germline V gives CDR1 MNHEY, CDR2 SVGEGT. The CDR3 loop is CASSTRTSSYNSPLHF. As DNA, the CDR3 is TGTGCCAGCAGCACCCGGACAAGCTCCTATAATTCACCCCTCCACTTT.

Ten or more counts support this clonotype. CDR3: CASSQGAGGVYNEQFF. The CDR3, as DNA: TGCGCCAGCAGCCAAGGAGCGGGGGGCGTCTACAATGAGCAGTTCTTC. The gene calls are TRBV4-1 and TRBJ2-1, with TRBD2 identical over 9 bases. J was trimmed by 3 bases and V by 1 base; bases with no gene match: 4. Germline lookup yields CDR1 MGHRA and CDR2 YSYEKL. The CDR3 runs 16 residues.

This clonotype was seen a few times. The CDR3: CASSLSLAGEHTQYF. The CDR3 DNA reads as TGTGCCAGCAGCTTGTCACTAGCGGGGGAGCATACGCAGTATTTT. The rearrangement joins TRBV7-9 to TRBJ2-3; 11 bases align to TRBD2. V lost 3 bases, J lost 7 bases, and 6 bases stayed unmatched. CDR3 length equals 15 residues. Germline CDR1 is SEHNR and CDR2 is FQNEAQ (reference sequence).

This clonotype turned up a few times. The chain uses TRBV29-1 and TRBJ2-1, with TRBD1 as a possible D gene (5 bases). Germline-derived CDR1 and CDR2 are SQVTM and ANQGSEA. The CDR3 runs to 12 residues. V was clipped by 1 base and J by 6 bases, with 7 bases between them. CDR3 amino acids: CSVEGDSNEQFF. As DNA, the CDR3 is TGCAGCGTTGAAGGAGACAGCAATGAGCAGTTCTTC.

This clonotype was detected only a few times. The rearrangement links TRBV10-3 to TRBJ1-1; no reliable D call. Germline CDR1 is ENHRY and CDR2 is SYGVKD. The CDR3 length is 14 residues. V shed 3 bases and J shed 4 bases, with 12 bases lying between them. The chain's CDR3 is CAISDQDGGTEAFF. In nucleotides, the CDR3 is TGTGCCATCAGTGATCAAGACGGCGGCACTGAAGCTTTCTTT.

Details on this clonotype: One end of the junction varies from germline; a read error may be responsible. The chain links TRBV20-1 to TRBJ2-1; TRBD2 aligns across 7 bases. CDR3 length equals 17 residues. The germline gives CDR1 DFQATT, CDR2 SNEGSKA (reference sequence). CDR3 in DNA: TGCAGTGCTAGACTAGCGGACCGGCCGAGTGACTACAATGAGCAGTTTTTC. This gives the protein CSARLADRPSDYNEQFF.

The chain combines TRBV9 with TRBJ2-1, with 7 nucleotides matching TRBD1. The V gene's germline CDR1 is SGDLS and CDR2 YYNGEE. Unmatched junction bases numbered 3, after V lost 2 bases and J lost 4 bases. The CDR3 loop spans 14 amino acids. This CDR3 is CASSVGTVYNEQFF. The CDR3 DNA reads TGTGCCAGCAGCGTTGGGACAGTATACAATGAGCAGTTCTTC.

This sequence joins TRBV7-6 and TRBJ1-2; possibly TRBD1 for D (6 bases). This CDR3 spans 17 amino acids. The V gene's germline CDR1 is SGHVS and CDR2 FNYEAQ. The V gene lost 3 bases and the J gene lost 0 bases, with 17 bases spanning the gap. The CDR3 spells CASSFSPRDTSNYGYTF. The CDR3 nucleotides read TGTGCCAGCAGCTTTAGCCCCCGGGACACCTCTAACTATGGCTACACCTTC.

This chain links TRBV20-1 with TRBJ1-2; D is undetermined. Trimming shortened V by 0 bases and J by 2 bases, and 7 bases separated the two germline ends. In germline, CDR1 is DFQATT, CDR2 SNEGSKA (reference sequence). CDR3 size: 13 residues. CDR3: CSARELSNYGYTF. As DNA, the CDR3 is TGCAGTGCTAGAGAACTCAGCAACTATGGCTACACCTTC.

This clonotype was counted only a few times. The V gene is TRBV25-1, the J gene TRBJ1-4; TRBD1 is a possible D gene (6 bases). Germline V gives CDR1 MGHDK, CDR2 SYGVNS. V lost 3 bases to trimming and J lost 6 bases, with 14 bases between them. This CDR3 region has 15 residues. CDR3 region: CASSDTGSIDEKLFF. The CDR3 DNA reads TGTGCCAGCAGTGATACAGGGAGTATAGATGAAAAACTGTTTTTT.